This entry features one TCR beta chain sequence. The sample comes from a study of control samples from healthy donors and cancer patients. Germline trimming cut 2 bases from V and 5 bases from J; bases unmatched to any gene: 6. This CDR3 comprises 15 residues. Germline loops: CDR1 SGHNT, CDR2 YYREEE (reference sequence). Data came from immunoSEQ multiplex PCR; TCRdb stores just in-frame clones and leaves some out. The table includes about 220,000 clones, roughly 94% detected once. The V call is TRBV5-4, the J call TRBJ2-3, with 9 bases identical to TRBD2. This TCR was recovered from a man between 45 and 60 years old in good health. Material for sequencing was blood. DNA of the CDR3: TGTGCCAGCAGCTTAGCGGGGGGCAGGATAGATACGCAGTATTTT. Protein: CASSLAGGRIDTQYF. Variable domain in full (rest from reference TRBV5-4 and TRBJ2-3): ETGVTQSPTHLIKTRGQQVTLRCSSQSGHNTVSWYQQALGQGPQFIFQYYREEENGRGNFPPRFSGLQFPNYSSELNVNALELDDSALYLCASSLAGGRIDTQYFGPGTRLTVL.